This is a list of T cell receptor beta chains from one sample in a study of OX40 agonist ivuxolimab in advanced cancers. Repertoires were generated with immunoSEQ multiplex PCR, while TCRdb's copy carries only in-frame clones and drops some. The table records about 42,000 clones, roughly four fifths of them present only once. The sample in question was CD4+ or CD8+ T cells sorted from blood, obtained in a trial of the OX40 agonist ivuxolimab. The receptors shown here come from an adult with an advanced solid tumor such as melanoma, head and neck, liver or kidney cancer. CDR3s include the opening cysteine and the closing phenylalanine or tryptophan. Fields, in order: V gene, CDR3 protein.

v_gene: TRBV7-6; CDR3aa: CASSPRTSGPTGELFF
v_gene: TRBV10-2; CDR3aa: CASSDRGMNTEAFF
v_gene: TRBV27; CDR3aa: CASSLSRGVNTEAFF
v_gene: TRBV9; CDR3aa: CASSLGIDNSPLHF
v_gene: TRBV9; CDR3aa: CASSVGHETGELFF
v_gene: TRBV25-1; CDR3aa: CASRSRVGGITGELFF
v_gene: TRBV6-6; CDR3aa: CASSLPRAGQDEQYF
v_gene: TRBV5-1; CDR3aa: CASSRTAGGYNEQFF
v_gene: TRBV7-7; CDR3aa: CASSLGGTSGTGGADTQYF
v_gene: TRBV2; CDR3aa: CASSGLEETQYF
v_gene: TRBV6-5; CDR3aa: CASRAGSYTEAFF
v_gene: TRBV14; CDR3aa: CASSPRQGQNYGYTF
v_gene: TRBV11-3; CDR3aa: CASSLTGTEETQYF
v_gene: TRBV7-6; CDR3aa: CASSLALAGNTGELFF
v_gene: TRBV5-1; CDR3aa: CASSPNSGNTIYF